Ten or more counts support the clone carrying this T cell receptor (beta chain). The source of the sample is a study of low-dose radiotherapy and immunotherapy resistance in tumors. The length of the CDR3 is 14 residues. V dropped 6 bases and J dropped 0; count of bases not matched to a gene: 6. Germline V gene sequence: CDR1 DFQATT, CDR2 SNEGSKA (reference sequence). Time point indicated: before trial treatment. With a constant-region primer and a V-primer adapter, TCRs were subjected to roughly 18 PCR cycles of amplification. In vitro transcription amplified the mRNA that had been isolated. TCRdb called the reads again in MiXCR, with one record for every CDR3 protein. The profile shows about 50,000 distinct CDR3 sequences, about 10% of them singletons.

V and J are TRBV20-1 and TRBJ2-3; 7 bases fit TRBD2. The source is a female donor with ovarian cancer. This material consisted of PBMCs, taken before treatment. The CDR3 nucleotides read TGCAGTGCGGGGGGGGGGACGAGCACAGATACGCAGTATTTT. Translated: CSAGGGTSTDTQYF.